This is a list of T cell receptor beta chains from one sample in a study of control samples from healthy donors and cancer patients. Profiling relied on immunoSEQ multiplex PCR, and the TCRdb table lists in-frame clones only, not all of them. The data show under 70,000 clones, with roughly 90% seen just once and roughly 3.8% held by the top ten. The sequencing sample was made of blood. These TCRs come from a man in his fifties or sixties in good health. The CDR3 runs from the conserved cysteine through the conserved F or W. The D gene is left open where the match is weak. The listing skips clone size in some rows; elsewhere it reads once, few, many or a size class.

V gene: TRBV10-3; D gene: .; J gene: TRBJ2-2; clone size: .; CDR3 protein: CAISGAVSNTGELFF; CDR3 DNA: TGTGCCATCAGTGGGGCGGTATCGAACACCGGGGAGCTGTTTTTT
V gene: TRBV28; D gene: TRBD1; J gene: TRBJ2-7; clone size: .; CDR3 protein: CASSSPGTGAKQYF; CDR3 DNA: TGTGCCAGCAGTTCCCCCGGGACAGGGGCGAAGCAGTACTTC
V gene: TRBV7-9; D gene: .; J gene: TRBJ2-3; clone size: once; CDR3 protein: CASSLSQGTPSTDTQYF; CDR3 DNA: TGTGCCAGCAGCTTATCGCAGGGGACGCCTAGCACAGATACGCAGTATTTT
V gene: TRBV14; D gene: TRBD2; J gene: TRBJ2-7; clone size: .; CDR3 protein: CASSQTGLAGSYEQYF; CDR3 DNA: TGTGCCAGCAGCCAAACGGGACTAGCGGGATCCTACGAGCAGTACTTC
V gene: TRBV6-6; D gene: .; J gene: TRBJ1-2; clone size: once; CDR3 protein: CASTVRINYGYTF; CDR3 DNA: TGTGCCAGCACAGTCAGGATTAACTATGGCTACACCTTC
V gene: TRBV29-1; D gene: .; J gene: TRBJ2-5; clone size: .; CDR3 protein: CSVVWTNQETQYF; CDR3 DNA: TGCAGCGTAGTTTGGACTAACCAAGAGACCCAGTACTTC
V gene: TRBV18; D gene: TRBD2; J gene: TRBJ2-3; clone size: .; CDR3 protein: CASSPAGLAGGLDTQYF; CDR3 DNA: TGTGCCAGCTCACCCGCGGGACTAGCGGGAGGACTAGATACGCAGTATTTT
V gene: TRBV6-5; D gene: TRBD2; J gene: TRBJ2-7; clone size: .; CDR3 protein: CASSSGTSRTYEQYF; CDR3 DNA: TGTGCCAGCAGCTCCGGGACTAGCAGAACCTACGAGCAGTACTTC
V gene: TRBV15; D gene: .; J gene: TRBJ2-7; clone size: .; CDR3 protein: CATSRAGYEQYF; CDR3 DNA: TGTGCCACCAGCAGAGCCGGCTACGAGCAGTACTTC
V gene: TRBV28; D gene: .; J gene: TRBJ2-1; clone size: .; CDR3 protein: CASSFHLDSYNEQFF; CDR3 DNA: TGTGCCAGCAGTTTCCACTTGGACTCCTACAATGAGCAGTTCTTC
V gene: TRBV10-2; D gene: .; J gene: TRBJ2-7; clone size: .; CDR3 protein: CASKQDIVNEQYF; CDR3 DNA: TGCGCCAGCAAACAGGACATCGTCAACGAGCAGTACTTC
V gene: TRBV16; D gene: .; J gene: TRBJ1-1; clone size: .; CDR3 protein: CASSQATGGTEAFF; CDR3 DNA: TGTGCCAGCAGCCAGGCCACCGGGGGCACTGAAGCTTTCTTT
V gene: TRBV27; D gene: .; J gene: TRBJ2-7; clone size: .; CDR3 protein: CARGGRVPYEQYF; CDR3 DNA: TGTGCCAGGGGGGGAAGGGTGCCCTACGAGCAGTACTTC
V gene: TRBV24-1; D gene: TRBD1; J gene: TRBJ1-4; clone size: .; CDR3 protein: CATSDGTGGFATNEKLFF; CDR3 DNA: TGTGCCACCAGTGATGGGACAGGGGGGTTTGCAACTAATGAAAAACTGTTTTTT
V gene: TRBV7-3; D gene: .; J gene: TRBJ2-3; clone size: once; CDR3 protein: CASSLTGISTDTQYF; CDR3 DNA: TGTGCCAGCAGCTTAACGGGGATATCCACAGATACGCAGTATTTT
V gene: TRBV12-2; D gene: .; J gene: TRBJ1-1; clone size: .; CDR3 protein: CASRSQGARYTEAFF; CDR3 DNA: TGTGCAAGTCGCTCACAGGGGGCTAGGTACACTGAAGCTTTCTTT
V gene: TRBV5-1; D gene: .; J gene: TRBJ1-2; clone size: once; CDR3 protein: CASSLVSNYGYTF; CDR3 DNA: TGCGCCAGCAGCTTGGTCAGTAACTATGGCTACACCTTC
V gene: TRBV14; D gene: TRBD2; J gene: TRBJ2-7; clone size: .; CDR3 protein: CASSQGPGLASFLSYEQYF; CDR3 DNA: TGTGCCAGCAGCCAAGGTCCGGGACTAGCGAGTTTCCTCTCCTACGAGCAGTACTTC
V gene: TRBV2; D gene: .; J gene: TRBJ1-5; clone size: .; CDR3 protein: CASSVQGGNQPQHF; CDR3 DNA: TGTGCCAGCAGTGTACAGGGAGGGAATCAGCCCCAGCATTTT
V gene: TRBV20-1; D gene: TRBD1; J gene: TRBJ2-1; clone size: once; CDR3 protein: CSASSPGQGVNEQFF; CDR3 DNA: TGCAGTGCTAGTTCCCCGGGACAGGGGGTTAATGAGCAGTTCTTC
V gene: TRBV12-3/TRBV12-4; D gene: .; J gene: TRBJ1-2; clone size: .; CDR3 protein: CASSLGSNYGYTF; CDR3 DNA: TGTGCCAGCAGTTTGGGCAGTAACTATGGCTACACCTTC
V gene: TRBV9; D gene: TRBD1; J gene: TRBJ2-2; clone size: .; CDR3 protein: CASSVRRTGNTGELFF; CDR3 DNA: TGTGCCAGCAGCGTCCGCCGGACAGGGAACACCGGGGAGCTGTTTTTT
V gene: TRBV6-5; D gene: .; J gene: TRBJ1-5; clone size: .; CDR3 protein: CASSSGGGNQPQHF; CDR3 DNA: TGTGCCAGCAGTTCCGGGGGAGGCAATCAGCCCCAGCATTTT
V gene: TRBV25-1; D gene: TRBD2; J gene: TRBJ2-7; clone size: .; CDR3 protein: CASSPGLAGEEQYF; CDR3 DNA: TGTGCCAGCAGCCCGGGACTAGCGGGAGAAGAGCAGTACTTC
V gene: TRBV19; D gene: .; J gene: TRBJ1-1; clone size: .; CDR3 protein: CASQGQMNTEAFF; CDR3 DNA: TGTGCCAGTCAAGGACAGATGAACACTGAAGCTTTCTTT
V gene: TRBV5-3; D gene: .; J gene: TRBJ1-4; clone size: .; CDR3 protein: CARSMGGSNEKLFF; CDR3 DNA: TGTGCCAGAAGCATGGGCGGTTCTAATGAAAAACTGTTTTTT
V gene: TRBV10-3; D gene: TRBD1; J gene: TRBJ2-1; clone size: few; CDR3 protein: CAISEDRVKEQFF; CDR3 DNA: TGTGCCATCAGTGAGGACAGGGTAAAGGAGCAGTTCTTC
V gene: TRBV12-5; D gene: TRBD1; J gene: TRBJ2-7; clone size: .; CDR3 protein: CASGYSRTGSYEQYF; CDR3 DNA: TGTGCTAGTGGTTATAGTAGGACAGGGTCCTACGAGCAGTACTTC